Described below is a single T cell receptor (beta chain) sequence and its context. Its antigen is unidentified. This CDR3 fails to terminate in the conserved phenylalanine or tryptophan, so it likely reflects a read error. This specimen comes from a study of tumor and adjacent non-tumor tissue in lung cancer. Regarding the study as a whole: Top 100 clones took a larger repertoire share in normal lung.

The template was RNA from unsorted bulk tissue. The CDR3 covers 15 residues. Per germline, CDR1 SEHNR and CDR2 FQNEAQ (reference sequence). The library came from three nested PCR rounds adapted from ARM-PCR protocols. TCRdb itself ran the multiplex PCR reads through MiXCR, one entry per CDR3 protein. The table lists approximately 79,000 distinct CDR3 sequences, 61% of them singletons, with about 15% in the top ten. This chain uses TRBV7-9 with TRBJ2-1; D assignment may be TRBD1 or TRBD2 (6 bases each). The sample comprised lung tumor tissue. This sequence was found in a man in his sixties or seventies with non-small cell lung cancer. The CDR3 loop is CASSSPGGNYKEQFY. CDR3 DNA sequence: TGTGCCAGCAGCTCCCCCGGGGGCAACTACAAAGAGCAGTTCTAC.